This T cell receptor (beta chain) was profiled in a study of T cell responses to AZD1222 COVID-19 vaccine. The V and J ends lost 4 bases and 5 bases respectively, with 12 bases between them. The germline gives CDR1 SGHRS, CDR2 YFSETQ. This CDR3 spans 14 amino acids. TCRdb's copy holds only in-frame clones and misses some; the assay was immunoSEQ multiplex PCR. The data contain around 130,000 clones, around 90% of them singletons. General study findings and limits: Spike-spanning, vaccine-associated CD4 TCRs were dominant at 160-218 and 743-854. Baseline testing showed seropositivity in only six or seven AZD1222 recipients.

Comments on this clone: Its target is not known.

The starting material was peripheral blood, obtained 28 days after the second AZD1222 dose. This chain joins TRBV5-1 and TRBJ2-2; no clear D gene. This sequence originates from an adult who received the AZD1222 COVID-19 vaccine. The CDR3 nucleotides are TGCGCCAGCAGCGTTTCGGTGGGAACCGGGGAGCTGTTTTTT. It yields the protein CASSVSVGTGELFF.